This passage covers 19 T cell receptor beta chains from one sample sequenced in a study of T cell repertoires in cytomegalovirus infection. MiXCR, applied by TCRdb to the reads, yields one record per CDR3 protein. In the table there are fewer than 250,000 distinct CDR3 sequences, around an eighth of which are singletons. Sequenced sample: PBMCs. Receptors were obtained from a human donor in good health (CMV status not recorded). Some clones in this sample may be carry-over from other donors' samples.

The chain has TRBV11-2 and TRBJ1-3, with D hard to call. This CDR3 has 15 amino acids. V was cut by 5 bases and J by 0 bases, with 11 bases left in between. Germline V lookup: CDR1 SGHAT, CDR2 FQNNGV. This CDR3 reads CASSLGRNSGNTIYF. Here the CDR3 DNA reads TGTGCCAGCAGCCTTGGACGGAACTCTGGAAACACCATATATTTT. Together with reference TRBV11-2 and TRBJ1-3, the CDR3 gives the full variable domain: EAGVAQSPRYKIIEKRQSVAFWCNPISGHATLYWYQQILGQGPKLLIQFQNNGVVDDSQLPKDRFSAERLKGVDSTLKIQPAKLEDSAVYLCASSLGRNSGNTIYFGEGSWLTVV.

The CDR3 spells CASSQDGAGGTYEQYF. The CDR3 DNA follows: TGCGCCAGCAGCCAAGATGGCGCAGGGGGTACCTACGAGCAGTACTTC. This sequence joins TRBV4-3 and TRBJ2-7, with TRBD1 matching over 7 bases. The CDR3 runs 16 residues. V lost 0 bases and J lost 2; bases outside the gene matches: 7. Germline lookup yields CDR1 LGHNA and CDR2 YSLEER.

This clonotype has at least ten counts. CDR3 sequence (DNA): TGTGCCAGCAGCCCTTCGAACCGGAAAGCTAGCACAGATACGCAGTATTTT. Protein: CASSPSNRKASTDTQYF. The chain carries TRBV7-2 and TRBJ2-3, with D hard to call. The germline V gene encodes CDR1 SGHTA and CDR2 FQGNSA. V was cut by 5 bases and J by 0 bases, with 18 bases left in between. The CDR3 spans 17 residues.

As for this clonotype: A much larger clonotype is one base distant, so this may be a read error. The rearrangement links TRBV7-4 to TRBJ1-5; D is ambiguous. Germline V gene data show CDR1 as SGHVT and CDR2 as SQSDAQ. Trimming removed 4 bases from V and 4 bases from J, with 8 bases in between. This CDR3 region has 13 residues. The CDR3 nucleotides are TGTGCCAGCAGCTGCGACGAGAATCAGCCCCAGCATTTT. Protein: CASSCDENQPQHF.

This clonotype was seen ten or more times. The CDR3 DNA sequence: TGTGCCAGCAGCTTAGAGGATGGCAGGGTCTACGAGCAGTACTTC. Encoded protein: CASSLEDGRVYEQYF. This chain uses TRBV11-3 with TRBJ2-7; D possibly corresponds to TRBD1 (5 bases). Trimming stripped 0 bases from V and 3 bases from J, with 12 bases between. This CDR3 contains 15 residues. CDR1 SGHNT and CDR2 YENEEA come from the germline V gene.

The J gene is TRBJ1-1, the V gene TRBV5-5; no clear D gene. V lost 9 bases, J lost 1 base, and 13 bases lay in between. Germline CDR1 and CDR2: SGHKS and YYEKEE (reference sequence). CDR3 length: 13 residues. CDR3 amino acids: CATSPVANTEAFF. Here the CDR3 DNA reads TGTGCCACCTCGCCGGTGGCGAACACTGAAGCTTTCTTT. Using reference TRBV5-5 and TRBJ1-1 for the parts outside the CDR3, the full variable domain is DAGVTQSPTHLIKTRGQQVTLRCSPISGHKSVSWYQQVLGQGPQFIFQYYEKEERGRGNFPDRFSARQFPNYSSELNVNALLLGDSALYLCATSPVANTEAFFGQGTRLTVV.

This clonotype has ten or more counts. J is TRBJ2-1 and V is TRBV7-3, with TRBD1 matching over 9 bases. CDR3 size: 13 residues. Germline lookup yields CDR1 SGHTA and CDR2 FQGTGA. V shed 4 bases, J shed 11 bases, and the junction held 6 bases outside the gene matches. The CDR3 region has the DNA TGTGCCAGCAGCTCAAATACAGGGGGCCAGCAGTTCTTC. Amino acid sequence: CASSSNTGGQQFF. Using reference TRBV7-3 and TRBJ2-1 for the parts outside the CDR3, the full variable domain is GAGVSQTPSNKVTEKGKYVELRCDPISGHTALYWYRQSLGQGPEFLIYFQGTGAADDSGLPNDRFFAVRPEGSVSTLKIQRTERGDSAVYLCASSSNTGGQQFFGPGTRLTVL.

The rearrangement uses TRBV20-1 and TRBJ2-3, with TRBD2 matching over 10 bases. Germline CDR1 reads DFQATT; CDR2 reads SNEGSKA (reference sequence). This CDR3 comprises 14 residues. Unmatched junction bases numbered 11, after V lost 6 bases and J lost 8 bases. The CDR3 DNA is TGCAGTGCCCCCACTAGCGGGGCCCATGGTACGCAGTATTTT. Translation: CSAPTSGAHGTQYF.

The chain links TRBV20-1 to TRBJ2-1; the D is unclear. This CDR3 has 15 amino acids. V lost 4 bases and J lost 0, with 13 bases in between. CDR1 is DFQATT and CDR2 is SNEGSKA in the germline V gene (reference sequence). The CDR3 here is CSAISWFSSYNEQFF. The CDR3 DNA follows: TGCAGTGCTATTAGTTGGTTTAGCTCCTACAATGAGCAGTTCTTC.

For this clonotype: No conserved phenylalanine or tryptophan ends this CDR3, so it is likely a read error. In DNA, the CDR3 is TGTGCCAGCAGCCGTACCGGGACTGTGAACGGGGAGCTGTTTTGT. Protein product: CASSRTGTVNGELFC. V usage is TRBV7-2 and J usage is TRBJ2-2; TRBD2 is a possible D gene (6 bases). Germline V CDR1 and CDR2: SGHTA, FQGNSA. The CDR3 contains 15 residues. V lost 5 bases and J lost 7, with 17 bases in between.

The gene calls are TRBV27 and TRBJ2-1, with D possibly being TRBD2 (5 bases). The V gene's germline CDR1 is MNHEY and CDR2 SMNVEV (reference sequence). V lost 3 bases, J lost 6 bases, and 18 bases lay in between. CDR3 length: 16 residues. In DNA form, the CDR3 reads TGTGCCAGCAGTTTTAAGGCCCAGCAACGGGGCAATGAGCAGTTCTTC. It specifies CASSFKAQQRGNEQFF.

This clonotype was seen many times. The rearrangement joins TRBV6-2 or TRBV6-3 to TRBJ2-1, with 10 bases matching TRBD2. CDR3 length: 17 amino acids. V lost 8 bases to trimming and J lost 0 bases; unmatched junction nucleotides: 10. The germline CDR1 and CDR2 sequences are MNHEY and SVGEGT. The CDR3 is CASFPSGSSSSYNEQFF. CDR3 in DNA: TGTGCCAGCTTCCCTAGCGGGAGTTCTAGCTCCTACAATGAGCAGTTCTTC.

This clonotype was observed a handful of times. V and J are TRBV7-6 and TRBJ2-3; D gene ambiguous. The germline V gene has CDR1 SGHVS and CDR2 FNYEAQ. The CDR3 contains 15 residues. The V and J ends lost 1 base and 8 bases respectively, with 16 bases between them. For the CDR3, the DNA is TGTGCCAGCAGCTTAGGGATAGCCGAGTATGGTACGCAGTATTTT. Amino acids: CASSLGIAEYGTQYF.

This clonotype has ten or more counts. J is TRBJ1-5 and V is TRBV28; TRBD1 aligns across 7 bases. The CDR3 is made up of 15 amino acids. From germline, CDR1 is MDHEN and CDR2 SYDVKM. The V gene end was trimmed by 7 bases and the J gene end by 2 bases; junction bases not matched to a gene: 8. CDR3 DNA: TGTGCCAGCACCCAGACAGGGACGGGCAATCAGCCCCAGCATTTT. The encoded protein is CASTQTGTGNQPQHF.

The chain recombines TRBV7-9 with TRBJ2-7; 7 bases agree with TRBD1. J gave up 2 bases and V 8 bases, and 6 bases lay outside the gene matches. CDR1 and CDR2 from the germline V gene are SEHNR and FQNEAQ (reference sequence). The CDR3 extends over 13 amino acids. CDR3 protein: CASARGQTYEQYF. As DNA, the CDR3 is TGTGCCAGCGCCCGGGGACAGACCTACGAGCAGTACTTC.

This clonotype showed up just a few times. The V gene is TRBV29-1, the J gene TRBJ1-4; D is unclear. The CDR3 extends over 10 amino acids. V lost 7 bases, J lost 5 bases, and 5 bases lay in between. CDR1 is SQVTM and CDR2 is ANQGSEA in the germline V gene. The chain's CDR3 is CSAFNEKLFF. In nucleotides, the CDR3 is TGCAGCGCCTTCAATGAAAAACTGTTTTTT.

This clonotype occurred a few times. The J gene is TRBJ1-5, the V gene TRBV19; a weak D match, TRBD1 (6 bases). The V and J ends lost 6 bases and 3 bases respectively, with 12 bases between them. CDR1 LNHDA and CDR2 SQIVND come from the germline V gene (reference sequence). The CDR3 is 14 residues long. The chain's CDR3 is CASSQQGNNQPQHF. For the CDR3, the DNA is TGTGCCAGTAGCCAACAGGGAAACAATCAGCCCCAGCATTTT.

Ten or more counts support this clonotype. V gene TRBV11-3 combines with J gene TRBJ2-3, with TRBD2 identical over 14 bases. With V trimmed by 5 bases and J by 3 bases, 7 bases remained unmatched. Germline values: CDR1 SGHNT, CDR2 YENEEA. This CDR3 is 17 amino acids long. CDR3 region: CASSITGTSGGTDTQYF. DNA of the CDR3: TGTGCCAGCAGCATTACCGGGACTAGCGGGGGAACAGATACGCAGTATTTT. Variable domain in full (rest from reference TRBV11-3 and TRBJ2-3): EAGVVQSPRYKIIEKKQPVAFWCNPISGHNTLYWYLQNLGQGPELLIRYENEEAVDDSQLPKDRFSAERLKGVDSTLKIQPAELGDSAVYLCASSITGTSGGTDTQYFGPGTRLTVL.

This clonotype was found many times. The chain links TRBV7-2 to TRBJ1-6; no clear D. V gave up 2 bases and J gave up 17 bases, with 16 bases separating them. Germline values: CDR1 SGHTA, CDR2 FQGNSA. The CDR3 totals 13 residues. The CDR3 loop is CASSLFTEGSFHF. The CDR3 DNA reads as TGTGCCAGCAGCTTATTCACAGAGGGATCATTCCACTTT.